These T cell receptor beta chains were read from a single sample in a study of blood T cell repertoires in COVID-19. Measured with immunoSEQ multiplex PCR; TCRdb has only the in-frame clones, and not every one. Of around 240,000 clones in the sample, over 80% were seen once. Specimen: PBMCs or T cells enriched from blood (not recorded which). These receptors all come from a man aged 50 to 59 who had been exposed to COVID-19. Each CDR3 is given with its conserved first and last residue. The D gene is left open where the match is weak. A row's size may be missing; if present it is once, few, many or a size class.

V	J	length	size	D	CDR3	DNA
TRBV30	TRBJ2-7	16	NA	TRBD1	CAWSVPSGTGNYEQYF	TGTGCCTGGAGTGTACCCTCCGGGACAGGGAACTACGAGCAGTACTTC
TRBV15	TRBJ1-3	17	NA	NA	CATSVGSGRSSGNTIYF	TGTGCCACCAGCGTCGGGTCTGGTCGAAGCTCTGGAAACACCATATATTTT
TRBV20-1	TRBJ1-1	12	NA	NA	CSASQGFTEAFF	TGCAGTGCTAGTCAGGGGTTCACTGAAGCTTTCTTT
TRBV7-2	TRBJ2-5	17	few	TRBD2	CASSLVFSGGYQETQYF	TGTGCCAGCAGCTTAGTCTTTAGCGGGGGGTACCAAGAGACCCAGTACTTC
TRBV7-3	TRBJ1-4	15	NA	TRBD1	CASSRTGGTNEKLFF	TGTGCCAGCAGTCGAACAGGGGGAACTAATGAAAAACTGTTTTTT
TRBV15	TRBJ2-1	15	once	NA	CATRPLRGKGNEQFF	TGTGCCACCAGGCCTTTGAGGGGGAAAGGCAATGAGCAGTTCTTC
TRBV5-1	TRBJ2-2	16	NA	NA	CASSLLGGGDTGELFF	TGCGCCAGCAGCTTGCTGGGGGGAGGTGACACCGGGGAGCTGTTTTTT
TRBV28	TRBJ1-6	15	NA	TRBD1	CASRGGQGRNSPLHF	TGTGCCAGCAGGGGAGGACAGGGAAGGAATTCACCCCTCCACTTT
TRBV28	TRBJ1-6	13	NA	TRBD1	CASSYGQDSPLHF	TGTGCCAGCAGTTACGGACAGGATTCACCCCTCCACTTT
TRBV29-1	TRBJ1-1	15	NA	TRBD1	CSAAGTGGSVTEAFF	TGCAGCGCCGCCGGGACAGGGGGCTCGGTCACTGAAGCTTTCTTT
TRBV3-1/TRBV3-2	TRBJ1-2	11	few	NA	CASSQDAGYTF	TGTGCCAGCAGCCAAGATGCGGGCTACACCTTC
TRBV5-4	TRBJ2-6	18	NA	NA	CASSTGGVSSPGANVLTF	TGTGCCAGCAGCACGGGGGGCGTTTCGTCTCCTGGGGCCAACGTCCTGACTTTC
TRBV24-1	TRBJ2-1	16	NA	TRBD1	CATSDSWDRGRNEQFF	TGTGCCACCAGTGATTCATGGGACAGGGGACGTAATGAGCAGTTCTTC
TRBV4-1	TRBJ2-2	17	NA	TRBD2	CASSQSSGRAYLRELFF	TGCGCCAGCAGCCAGAGTAGCGGGAGGGCCTACTTGAGGGAGCTGTTTTTT
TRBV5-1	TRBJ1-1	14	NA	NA	CASSLAGRATEAFF	TGCGCCAGCAGCTTGGCCGGGAGAGCCACTGAAGCTTTCTTT
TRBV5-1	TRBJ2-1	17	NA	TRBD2	CASSLGSGRWDYNEQFF	TGCGCCAGCAGCTTGGGGAGCGGGAGATGGGACTACAATGAGCAGTTCTTC
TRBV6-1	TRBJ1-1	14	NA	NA	CASSERGWVTEAFF	TGTGCCAGCAGTGAAAGGGGGTGGGTTACTGAAGCTTTCTTT
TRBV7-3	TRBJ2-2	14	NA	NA	CASSQRGESGELFF	TGTGCCAGCAGCCAACGCGGAGAGTCCGGGGAGCTGTTTTTT
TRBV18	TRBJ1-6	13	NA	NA	CASSPPTGSPLHF	TGTGCCAGCTCACCACCGACAGGTTCACCCCTCCACTTT
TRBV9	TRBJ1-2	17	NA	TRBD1	CASSVPQRGGTNYGYTF	TGTGCCAGCAGCGTACCTCAGAGAGGGGGCACTAACTATGGCTACACCTTC
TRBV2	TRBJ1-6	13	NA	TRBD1	CASTRDSNSPLHF	TGTGCCAGCACCCGGGACAGCAATTCACCCCTCCACTTT
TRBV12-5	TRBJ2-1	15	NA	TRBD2	CASGSSGGAENEQFF	TGTGCTAGTGGTTCTAGCGGGGGGGCGGAAAATGAGCAGTTCTTC
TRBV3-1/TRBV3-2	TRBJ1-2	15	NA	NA	CASSHQGTPNYGYTF	TGTGCCAGCAGCCACCAAGGGACACCAAACTATGGCTACACCTTC
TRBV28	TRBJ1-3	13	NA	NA	CASSRIAGNTIYF	TGTGCCAGCAGCCGTATAGCTGGAAACACCATATATTTT
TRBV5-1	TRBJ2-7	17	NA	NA	CASSLAVGSLGAYEQYF	TGCGCCAGCAGCTTGGCGGTGGGATCTCTAGGGGCCTACGAGCAGTACTTC
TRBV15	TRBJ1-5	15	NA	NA	CATSSGQHLNQPQHF	TGTGCCACCAGCAGTGGACAGCATCTCAATCAGCCCCAGCATTTT
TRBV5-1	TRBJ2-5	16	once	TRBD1	CASSQTGAKRGETQYF	TGCGCCAGCAGCCAGACAGGGGCCAAGAGGGGAGAGACCCAGTACTTC
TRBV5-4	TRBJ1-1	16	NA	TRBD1	CASSSPTQGMNTEAFF	TGTGCCAGCAGCTCACCCACACAGGGGATGAACACTGAAGCTTTCTTT
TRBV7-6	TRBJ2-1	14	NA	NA	CASSLNREGNEQFF	TGTGCCAGCAGCCTCAACAGGGAGGGGAATGAGCAGTTCTTC
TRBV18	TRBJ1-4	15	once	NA	CASSPSWGSGEKLFF	TGTGCCAGCTCACCAAGCTGGGGCTCCGGAGAAAAACTGTTTTTT
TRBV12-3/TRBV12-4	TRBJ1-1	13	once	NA	CASSLLRDTEAFF	TGTGCCAGCAGTTTGCTGAGAGACACTGAAGCTTTCTTT
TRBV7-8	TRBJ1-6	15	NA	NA	CASSLGRGANSPLHF	TGTGCCAGCAGCTTAGGCAGGGGAGCTAATTCACCCCTCCACTTT
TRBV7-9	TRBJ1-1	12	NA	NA	CATSNRNTEAFF	TGTGCCACTTCTAATAGGAACACTGAAGCTTTCTTT
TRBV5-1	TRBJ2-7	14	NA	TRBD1	CASSVQGADYEQYF	TGCGCCAGCAGCGTACAGGGGGCGGACTACGAGCAGTACTTC
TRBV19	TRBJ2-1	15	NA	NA	CASSSGGLEYNEQFF	TGTGCCAGTAGTTCAGGGGGGCTGGAATACAATGAGCAGTTCTTC
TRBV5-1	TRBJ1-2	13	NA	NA	CASSLGQNYGYTF	TGCGCCAGCAGCTTGGGTCAGAACTATGGCTACACCTTC
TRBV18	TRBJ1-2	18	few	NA	CASSPTVPSDSFNYGYTF	TGTGCCAGCTCACCTACGGTCCCATCCGACAGTTTTAACTATGGCTACACCTTC
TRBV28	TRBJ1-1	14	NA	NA	CATPSGGGNTEAFF	TGTGCCACCCCCAGCGGGGGGGGAAACACTGAAGCTTTCTTT
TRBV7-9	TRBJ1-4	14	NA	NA	CASSFHRVGEKLFF	TGTGCCAGCAGCTTTCACAGGGTCGGTGAAAAACTGTTTTTT
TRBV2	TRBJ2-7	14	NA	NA	CASKTDRMLYEQYF	TGTGCCAGCAAGACCGACAGGATGCTCTACGAGCAGTACTTC
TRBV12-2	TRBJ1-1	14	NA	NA	CASRFLGLGTEAFF	TGTGCAAGTCGCTTTCTGGGGCTCGGCACTGAAGCTTTCTTT
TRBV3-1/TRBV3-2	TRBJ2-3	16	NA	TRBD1	CASSTSWTGGTDTQYF	TGTGCCAGCAGCACCTCCTGGACAGGGGGGACAGATACGCAGTATTTT
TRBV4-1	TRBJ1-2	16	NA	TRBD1	CASSQVEGASNYGYTF	TGCGCCAGCAGCCAAGTGGAGGGGGCCTCAAACTATGGCTACACCTTC
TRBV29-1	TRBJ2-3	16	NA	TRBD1	CSARTGQRPSTDTQYF	TGCAGCGCTAGGACAGGACAACGACCCAGCACAGATACGCAGTATTTT
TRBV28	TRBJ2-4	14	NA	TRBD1	CASTPQGAPDIQYF	TGTGCCAGCACCCCGCAGGGGGCCCCCGACATTCAGTACTTC